One and the same sample provided the 5 T cell receptor beta chains below, sequenced in a study of blood T cell repertoires in COVID-19. Only in-frame clones appear in the TCRdb table, and some are missing; sequencing was by immunoSEQ multiplex PCR. The sample holds roughly 180,000 clones, around 83% seen once. The sample taken for sequencing was peripheral blood. The receptor source for this set is a woman aged 55 to 70 with acute or convalescent COVID-19.

The chain is built from TRBV19 and TRBJ2-7, with D hard to call. V was pared by 5 bases and J by 2 bases, with 13 bases between. CDR3 length: 14 residues. Germline values: CDR1 LNHDA, CDR2 SQIVND (reference sequence). The CDR3, as DNA: TGTGCCAGTAGTCCGTCCCTTACACCCTACGAGCAGTACTTC. Amino acids: CASSPSLTPYEQYF. The full variable domain, in which reference TRBV19 and TRBJ2-7 provide the parts outside the CDR3, is DGGITQSPKYLFRKEGQNVTLSCEQNLNHDAMYWYRQDPGQGLRLIYYSQIVNDFQKGDIAEGYSVSREKKESFPLTVTSAQKNPTAFYLCASSPSLTPYEQYFGPGTRLTVT.

V gene TRBV11-2 combines with J gene TRBJ1-3; tentative D call: TRBD1 (6 bases). With 5 bases removed from V and 0 bases from J, the gap between germline ends came to 14 bases. There are 16 residues in the CDR3. Germline V gives CDR1 SGHAT, CDR2 FQNNGV. CDR3 sequence (DNA): TGTGCCAGCAGCCGAGGGTTCAGGGGCTCTGGAAACACCATATATTTT. It yields the protein CASSRGFRGSGNTIYF.

V gene TRBV5-1 combines with J gene TRBJ1-1; the D is unclear. CDR3 size: 15 residues. The V and J ends lost 4 bases and 2 bases respectively, with 15 bases between them. The germline gives CDR1 SGHRS, CDR2 YFSETQ. CDR3 nucleotides: TGCGCCAGCAGCGCGGTGGCGGTGTCCAACACTGAAGCTTTCTTT. Protein: CASSAVAVSNTEAFF.

The V and J genes are TRBV11-2 and TRBJ1-2; TRBD1 aligns across 7 bases. CDR1 and CDR2 from the germline V gene are SGHAT and FQNNGV. With V trimmed by 4 bases and J by 7 bases, 6 bases remained unmatched. CDR3 length: 13 residues. The CDR3, as DNA: TGTGCCAGCAGCTACGGGACAGCGAGTGGCTACACCTTC. Amino acids: CASSYGTASGYTF.

The CDR3 is CASSPEAGGSSNEQFF. The CDR3 nucleotides read TGTGCCAGCTCACCAGAGGCAGGGGGCTCTAGCAATGAGCAGTTCTTC. This sequence joins TRBV18 and TRBJ2-1; 8 bases agree with TRBD1. The CDR3 has 16 amino acids. CDR1 and CDR2 (germline): KGHSH, LQKENI. The trim removed 2 bases at V and 6 bases at J, leaving 9 bases unmatched.